Listed below are T cell receptor beta chains from one sample, sequenced in a study of blood T cell repertoires in COVID-19. Assay: immunoSEQ multiplex PCR; the TCRdb copy retains only in-frame clones and omits some. This table holds under 200,000 clones, 80% to 85% found once. The sequencing input was peripheral blood. These receptors all stem from a woman between 65 and 79 years old with COVID-19, enrolled during active disease. CDR3s leave out the opening cysteine and the closing phenylalanine or tryptophan. The order of the fields is V gene, CDR3 protein.

>TRBV28
ASIASGQSAYEQY
>TRBV15
ATSAQGRTDTQY
>TRBV28
ASSLVREQF
>TRBV28
AAHRMKNTEAF
>TRBV19
ASSPGLVGNEQF
>TRBV6-5
ASSRRTGPNSPLH
>TRBV11-2
ASSFLRGYTYNEQF
>TRBV5-1
ASSLGGPQETQY
>TRBV5-4
ASSLLAGGNEQY
>TRBV6-1
ASSEVGQGRTEAF
>TRBV10-3
AISESSREGGEQF
>TRBV30
AWEPGTANYGYT
>TRBV3-1/TRBV3-2
ASSPRLLVDYGYT
>TRBV25-1
ASSEGLGQGMDNQPQH
>TRBV2
ASSLGGLNTEAF
>TRBV6-5
ASTLQKTNTEAF
>TRBV30
AWGGHSRNTGELF
>TRBV7-9
ASSSDSLWPQH
>TRBV7-2
ASSILKQSSELF
>TRBV7-9
ASSRDRFLTGELF
>TRBV27
ASSFKAGSGYT